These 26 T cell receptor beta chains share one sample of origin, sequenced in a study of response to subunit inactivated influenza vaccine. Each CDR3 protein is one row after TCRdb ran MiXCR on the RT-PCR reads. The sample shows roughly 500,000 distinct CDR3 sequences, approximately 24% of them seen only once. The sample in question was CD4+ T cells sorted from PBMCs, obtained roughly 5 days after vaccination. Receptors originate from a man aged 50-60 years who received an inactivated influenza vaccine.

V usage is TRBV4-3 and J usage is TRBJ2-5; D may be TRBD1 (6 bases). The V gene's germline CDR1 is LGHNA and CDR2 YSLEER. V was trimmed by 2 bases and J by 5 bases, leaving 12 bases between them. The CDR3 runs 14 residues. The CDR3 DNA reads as TGCGCCAGCAGCCAACGCTACAGGGAGGAGACCCAGTACTTC. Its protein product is CASSQRYREETQYF.

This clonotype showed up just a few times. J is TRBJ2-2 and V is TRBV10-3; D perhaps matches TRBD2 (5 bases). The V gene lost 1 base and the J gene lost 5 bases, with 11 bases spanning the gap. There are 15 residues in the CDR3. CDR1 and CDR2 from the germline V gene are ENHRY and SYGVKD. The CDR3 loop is CAISELVSGTGELFF. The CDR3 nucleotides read TGTGCCATCAGTGAGTTAGTCAGCGGAACCGGGGAGCTGTTTTTT.

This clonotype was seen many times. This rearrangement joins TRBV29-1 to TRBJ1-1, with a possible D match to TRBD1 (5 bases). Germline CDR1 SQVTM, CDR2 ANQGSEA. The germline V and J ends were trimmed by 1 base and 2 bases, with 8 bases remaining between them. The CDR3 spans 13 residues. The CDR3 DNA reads TGCAGCGTTGAAGGACAGATAAACACTGAAGCTTTCTTT. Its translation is CSVEGQINTEAFF.

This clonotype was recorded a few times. CDR3: CSARDLSREGETQYF. CDR3 sequence (DNA): TGCAGTGCTAGAGATCTCTCGCGGGAGGGTGAGACCCAGTACTTC. This chain joins TRBV20-1 and TRBJ2-5; 9 bases align to TRBD2. V was pared by 0 bases and J by 5 bases, with 7 bases of the junction left unmatched. Germline V gene sequence: CDR1 DFQATT, CDR2 SNEGSKA (reference sequence). This CDR3 is 15 amino acids long.

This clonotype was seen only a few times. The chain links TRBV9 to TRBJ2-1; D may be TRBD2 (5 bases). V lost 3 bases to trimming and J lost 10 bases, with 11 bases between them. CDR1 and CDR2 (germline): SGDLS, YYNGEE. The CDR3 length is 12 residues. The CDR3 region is CASSAPRGEQFF. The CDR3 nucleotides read TGTGCCAGCAGCGCACCGAGAGGGGAGCAGTTCTTC.

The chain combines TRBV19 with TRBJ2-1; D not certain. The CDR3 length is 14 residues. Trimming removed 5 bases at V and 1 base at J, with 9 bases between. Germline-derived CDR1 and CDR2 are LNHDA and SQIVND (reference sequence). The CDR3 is CASSSTSSYNEQFF. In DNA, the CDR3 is TGTGCCAGTAGTTCGACGTCGTCCTACAATGAGCAGTTCTTC.

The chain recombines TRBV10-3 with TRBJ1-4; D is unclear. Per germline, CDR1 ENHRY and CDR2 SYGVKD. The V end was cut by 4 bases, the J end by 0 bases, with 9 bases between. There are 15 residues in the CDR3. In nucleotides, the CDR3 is TGTGCCATCAGTGCGACGGCCGCAACTAATGAAAAACTGTTTTTT. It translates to CAISATAATNEKLFF.

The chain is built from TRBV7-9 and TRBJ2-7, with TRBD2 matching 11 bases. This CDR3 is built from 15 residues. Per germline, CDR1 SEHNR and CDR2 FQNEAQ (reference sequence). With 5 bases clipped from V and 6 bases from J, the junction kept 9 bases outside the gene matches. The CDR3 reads CASSILAGAHLEQYF. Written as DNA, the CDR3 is TGTGCCAGCAGCATACTAGCGGGAGCCCACCTCGAGCAGTACTTC.

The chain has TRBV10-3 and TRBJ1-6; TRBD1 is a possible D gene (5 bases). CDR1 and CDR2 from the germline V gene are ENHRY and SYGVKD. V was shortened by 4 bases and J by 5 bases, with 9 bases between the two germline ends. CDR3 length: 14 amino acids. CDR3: CAISAGENNSPLHF. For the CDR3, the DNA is TGTGCCATCAGTGCGGGGGAAAATAATTCACCCCTCCACTTT.

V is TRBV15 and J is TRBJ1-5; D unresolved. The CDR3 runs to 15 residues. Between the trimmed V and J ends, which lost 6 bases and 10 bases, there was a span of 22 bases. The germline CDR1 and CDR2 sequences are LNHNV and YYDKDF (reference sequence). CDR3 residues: CATSSGRPGLLPQHF. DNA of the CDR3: TGTGCCACCAGTTCGGGTCGGCCAGGTCTCCTTCCCCAGCATTTT. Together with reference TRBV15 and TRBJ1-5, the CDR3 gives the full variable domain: DAMVIQNPRYQVTQFGKPVTLSCSQTLNHNVMYWYQQKSSQAPKLLFHYYDKDFNNEADTPDNFQSRRPNTSFCFLDIRSPGLGDTAMYLCATSSGRPGLLPQHFGDGTRLSIL.

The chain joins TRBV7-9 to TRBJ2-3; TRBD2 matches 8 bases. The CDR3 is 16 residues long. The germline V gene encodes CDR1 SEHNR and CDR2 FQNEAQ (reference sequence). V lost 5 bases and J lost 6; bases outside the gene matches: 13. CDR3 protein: CASSPEKRETWDTQYF. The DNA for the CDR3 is TGTGCCAGCAGCCCTGAGAAGCGGGAGACGTGGGATACGCAGTATTTT. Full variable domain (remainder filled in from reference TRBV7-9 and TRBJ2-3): DTGVSQNPRHKITKRGQNVTFRCDPISEHNRLYWYRQTLGQGPEFLTYFQNEAQLEKSRLLSDRFSAERPKGSFSTLEIQRTEQGDSAMYLCASSPEKRETWDTQYFGPGTRLTVL.

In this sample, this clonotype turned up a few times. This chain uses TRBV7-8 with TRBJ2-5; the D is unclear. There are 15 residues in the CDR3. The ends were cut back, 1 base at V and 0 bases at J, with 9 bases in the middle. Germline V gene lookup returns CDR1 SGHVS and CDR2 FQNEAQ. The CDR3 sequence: CASSLGSMYQETQYF. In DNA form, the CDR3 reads TGTGCCAGCAGCTTAGGGTCCATGTACCAAGAGACCCAGTACTTC.

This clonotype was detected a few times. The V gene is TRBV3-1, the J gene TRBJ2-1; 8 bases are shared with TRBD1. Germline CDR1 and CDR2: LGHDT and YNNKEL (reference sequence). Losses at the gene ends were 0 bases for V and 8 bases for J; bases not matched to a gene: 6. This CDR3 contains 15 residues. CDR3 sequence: CASSQDGAGGYEQFF. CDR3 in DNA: TGTGCCAGCAGCCAAGATGGTGCAGGGGGCTATGAGCAGTTCTTC.

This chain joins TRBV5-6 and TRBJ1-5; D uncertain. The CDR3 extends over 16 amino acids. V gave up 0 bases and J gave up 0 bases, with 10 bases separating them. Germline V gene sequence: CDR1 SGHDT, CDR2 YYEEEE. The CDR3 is CASSLGQTYSNQPQHF. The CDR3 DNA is TGTGCCAGCAGCTTGGGACAAACATATAGCAATCAGCCCCAGCATTTT.

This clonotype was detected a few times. The CDR3 is CSARGRTGRNQPQHF. For the CDR3, the DNA is TGCAGTGCTAGAGGGCGGACAGGGCGCAATCAGCCCCAGCATTTT. The chain has TRBV20-1 and TRBJ1-5; TRBD1 agrees at 8 bases. The junction had 4 bases not matched to a gene; V was cut back by 1 base and J by 2 bases. The CDR3 runs to 15 residues. The germline V gene encodes CDR1 DFQATT and CDR2 SNEGSKA (reference sequence).

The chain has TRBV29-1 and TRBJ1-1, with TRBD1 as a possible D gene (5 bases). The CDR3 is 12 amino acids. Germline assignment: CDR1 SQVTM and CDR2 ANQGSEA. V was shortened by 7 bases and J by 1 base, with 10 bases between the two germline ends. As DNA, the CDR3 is TGCAGCGCAGGGAGCCCGAACACTGAAGCTTTCTTT. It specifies CSAGSPNTEAFF.

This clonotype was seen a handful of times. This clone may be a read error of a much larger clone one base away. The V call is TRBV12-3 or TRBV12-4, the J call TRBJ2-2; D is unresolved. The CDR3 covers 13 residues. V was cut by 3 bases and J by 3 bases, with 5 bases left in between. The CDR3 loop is CASSFGDTGELFF. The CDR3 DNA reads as TGTGCCAGCAGTTTTGGGGACACCGGGGAGCTGTTTTTT.

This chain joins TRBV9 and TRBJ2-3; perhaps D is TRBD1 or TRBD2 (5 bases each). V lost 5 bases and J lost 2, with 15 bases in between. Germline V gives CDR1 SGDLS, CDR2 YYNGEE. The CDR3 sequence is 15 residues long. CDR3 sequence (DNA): TGTGCCAGCAGTGTGTCTCCCGGGACCACAGATACGCAGTATTTT. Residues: CASSVSPGTTDTQYF.

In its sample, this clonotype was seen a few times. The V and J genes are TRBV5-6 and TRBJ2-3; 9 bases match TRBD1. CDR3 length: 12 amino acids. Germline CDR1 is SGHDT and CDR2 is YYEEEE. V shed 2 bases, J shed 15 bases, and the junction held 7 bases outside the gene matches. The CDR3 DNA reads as TGTGCCAGCAGCTTACGGGACAGGGCATATTATTTT. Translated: CASSLRDRAYYF. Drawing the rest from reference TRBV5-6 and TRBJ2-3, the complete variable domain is DAGVTQSPTHLIKTRGQQVTLRCSPKSGHDTVSWYQQALGQGPQFIFQYYEEEERQRGNFPDRFSGHQFPNYSSELNVNALLLGDSALYLCASSLRDRAYYFGPGTRLTVL.

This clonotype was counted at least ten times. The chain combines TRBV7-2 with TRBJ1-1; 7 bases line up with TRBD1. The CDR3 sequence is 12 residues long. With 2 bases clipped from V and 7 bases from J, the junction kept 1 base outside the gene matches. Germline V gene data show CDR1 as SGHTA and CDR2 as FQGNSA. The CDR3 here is CASSLRTGEAFF. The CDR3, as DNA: TGTGCCAGCAGCTTACGGACAGGTGAAGCTTTCTTT.

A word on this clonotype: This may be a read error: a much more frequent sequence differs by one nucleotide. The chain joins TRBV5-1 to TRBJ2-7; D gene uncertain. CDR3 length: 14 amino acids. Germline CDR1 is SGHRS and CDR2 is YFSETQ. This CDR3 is CASSLGQRPTEQNF. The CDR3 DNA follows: TGCGCCAGCAGCTTGGGGCAGCGACCTACTGAGCAGAACTTC.

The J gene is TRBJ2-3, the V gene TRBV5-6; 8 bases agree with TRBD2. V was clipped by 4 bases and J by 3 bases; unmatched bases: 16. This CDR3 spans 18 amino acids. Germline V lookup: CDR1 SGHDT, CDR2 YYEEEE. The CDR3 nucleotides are TGTGCCAGCAGCCAGCGGTTTTGGCGGGGGGACCTAACAGATACGCAGTATTTT. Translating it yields CASSQRFWRGDLTDTQYF.

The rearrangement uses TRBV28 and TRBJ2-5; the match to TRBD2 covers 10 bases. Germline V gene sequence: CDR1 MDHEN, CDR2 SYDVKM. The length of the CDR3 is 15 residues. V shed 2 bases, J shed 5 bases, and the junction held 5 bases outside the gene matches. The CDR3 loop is CASSLPSGGPETQYF. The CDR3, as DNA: TGTGCCAGCAGTTTACCTAGCGGGGGTCCCGAGACCCAGTACTTC.

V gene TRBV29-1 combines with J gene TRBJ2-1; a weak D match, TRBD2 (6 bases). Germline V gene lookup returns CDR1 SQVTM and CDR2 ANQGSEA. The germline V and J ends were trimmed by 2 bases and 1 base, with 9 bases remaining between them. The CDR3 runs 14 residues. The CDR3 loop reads CSVEIGSSYNEQFF. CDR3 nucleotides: TGCAGCGTTGAAATCGGGAGTTCCTACAATGAGCAGTTCTTC.

CDR3 loop: CATQTGGDTGELFF. As DNA, the CDR3 is TGTGCCACCCAGACAGGGGGGGACACCGGGGAGCTGTTTTTT. The V call is TRBV10-3, the J call TRBJ2-2; 9 nucleotides agree with TRBD1. Unmatched junction bases numbered 6, after V lost 10 bases and J lost 3 bases. This CDR3 comprises 14 residues. Germline CDR1 ENHRY, CDR2 SYGVKD.

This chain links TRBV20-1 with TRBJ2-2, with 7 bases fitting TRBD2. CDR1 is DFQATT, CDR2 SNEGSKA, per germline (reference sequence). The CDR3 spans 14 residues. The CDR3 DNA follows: TGCACCGCAGCGGGACCAAGTAACACCGGGGAGCTGTTTTTT. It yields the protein CTAAGPSNTGELFF.